This T cell receptor (beta chain) was sequenced for a study of radiotherapy plus CTLA-4 blockade in lung cancer. Study summary: With less than 40% of patients having disease control, objective responses were seen in approximately 17%.

On this clone itself: Its antigen is still unknown.

Produced via immunoSEQ multiplex PCR; TCRdb's table is partial and in-frame only. The sample comprises over 100,000 clones, roughly 80% of which are singletons, and roughly 3.5% rests with the top ten. Germline CDR1 reads SGHTA; CDR2 reads FQGNSA. This CDR3 is built from 16 residues. Deletions cut 0 bases from V and 5 bases from J, with 16 bases between. Study results and caveats: Tumor-origin TCR clones grew in blood after radiotherapy plus ipilimumab. Among reported predictors of response, early blood T cell clone dynamics with interferon-beta performed best.

The sequenced sample was peripheral blood, obtained from a patient treated with radiotherapy plus ipilimumab. The chain carries TRBV7-2 and TRBJ2-5; no firm D call. The receptor was isolated from a human donor with non-small cell lung cancer that progressed on radiotherapy plus ipilimumab. Some clones in this sample may be carry-over from other donors' samples. CDR3 residues: CASSLAASLGIETQYF. The CDR3 bases are TGTGCCAGCAGCTTAGCTGCGAGTCTAGGTATCGAGACCCAGTACTTC.